This entry features one T cell receptor (beta chain) sequence. This sample stems from a study of blood T cell repertoires in COVID-19. Method: immunoSEQ multiplex PCR; TCRdb's copy keeps in-frame clones and lacks some. The sample has fewer than 300,000 clones; roughly 92% are singletons. The source is a woman aged 25 to 45 with COVID-19, enrolled during active disease. The specimen was peripheral blood.

The CDR3 reads CATSDSRFDGYTF. CDR3 nucleotides: TGTGCCACCAGTGATTCCCGGTTCGATGGCTACACCTTC. This chain uses TRBV24-1 with TRBJ1-2; D uncertain. The V gene lost 2 bases and the J gene lost 6 bases, with 9 bases spanning the gap. The CDR3 has 13 residues. Germline loops: CDR1 KGHDR, CDR2 SFDVKD.